A selection of T cell receptor beta chains follows, all from one sample in a study of radiotherapy plus CTLA-4 blockade in lung cancer. Here immunoSEQ multiplex PCR was the method, and the copy in TCRdb shows in-frame clones only, minus some. The repertoire holds 95,000 to 150,000 clones, with 75% to 90% as singletons. Sequenced material: peripheral blood, taken from a patient treated with radiotherapy plus ipilimumab. These receptors all come from a human donor with non-small cell lung cancer that progressed on radiotherapy plus ipilimumab. Each CDR3 is given with its conserved first and last residue. D genes are given only for firm matches. Some rows have no size entry. The others give once, few or many, or a class for an expanded clone.

cdr3_length d_call j_call clone_size v_call cdr3_nt cdr3_aa
17 TRBD2 TRBJ2-1 once TRBV5-4 TGTGCCAGCAAGGGGGGACTAGCGGGAGCAATCGGCAATGAGCAGTTCTTC CASKGGLAGAIGNEQFF
16 TRBD1 TRBJ1-2 NA TRBV4-1 TGCGCCAGCAGCCAAGTCTGGACAGGGGCGGGGTATGGCTACACCTTC CASSQVWTGAGYGYTF
14 NA TRBJ1-2 NA TRBV4-2 TGTGCCAGCAGCCAAGATGACAGCACCGGGGGCTACACCTTC CASSQDDSTGGYTF
11 NA TRBJ2-5 NA TRBV6-5 TGTGCCAGCAGCTACCGGGAGACCCAGTACTTC CASSYRETQYF
11 TRBD2 TRBJ2-1 once TRBV27 TGTGCCAGCAGTGTAGCGGGTGAGCAGTTCTTC CASSVAGEQFF
18 TRBD1 TRBJ2-1 NA TRBV7-9 TGTGCCAGCAGCTTTCCGTCCGGGACAGTAACATCCTACAATGAGCAGTTCTTC CASSFPSGTVTSYNEQFF
12 TRBD2 TRBJ2-3 NA TRBV5-6 TGTGCCAGCAGCCTCGGCGGGGGAACGCAGTATTTT CASSLGGGTQYF
18 TRBD1 TRBJ1-5 NA TRBV15 TGTGCCACCAGCAGAAGAATTTTCGGGACAGGATTTAATCAGCCCCAGCATTTT CATSRRIFGTGFNQPQHF
14 NA TRBJ1-1 once TRBV19 TGTGCCAGTAGTTCCAAGGACAGCATTACTGAAGCTTTCTTT CASSSKDSITEAFF
14 TRBD1 TRBJ1-1 NA TRBV10-3 TGTGCCATCAGGGACAGGGATTACAGCACTGAAGCTTTCTTT CAIRDRDYSTEAFF
19 TRBD1 TRBJ2-1 NA TRBV27 TGTGCCAGCACCGAGGGACAGGGGGCATCGAGCGGGAGTTACAATGAGCAGTTCTTC CASTEGQGASSGSYNEQFF
16 TRBD1 TRBJ2-6 once TRBV19 TGTGCCAGTAGCGGGACAGCTCCCCCTGGGGCCAACGTCCTGACTTTC CASSGTAPPGANVLTF
15 TRBD1 TRBJ2-7 NA TRBV6-6 TGTGCCAGCAGTTGGGGACAGCTTCCTAACTACGAGCAGTACTTC CASSWGQLPNYEQYF
14 NA TRBJ2-2 NA TRBV11-3 TGTGCCAGCAGCCGACAGGACTCTTTGGGGGAGCTGTTTTTT CASSRQDSLGELFF